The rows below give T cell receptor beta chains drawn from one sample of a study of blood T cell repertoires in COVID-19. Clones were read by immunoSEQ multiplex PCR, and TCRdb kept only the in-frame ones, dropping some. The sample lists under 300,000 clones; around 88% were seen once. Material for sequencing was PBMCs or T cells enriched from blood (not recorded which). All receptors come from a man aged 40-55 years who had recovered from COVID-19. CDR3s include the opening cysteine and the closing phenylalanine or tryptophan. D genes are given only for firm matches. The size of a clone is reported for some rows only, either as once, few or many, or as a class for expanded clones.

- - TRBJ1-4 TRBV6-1 CASSEGRVMFF TGTGCCAGCAGTGAAGGCAGGGTAATGTTTTTT
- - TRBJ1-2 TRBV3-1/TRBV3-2 CASSQGRGTYGYTF TGTGCCAGCAGCCAAGGTCGCGGTACCTATGGCTACACCTTC
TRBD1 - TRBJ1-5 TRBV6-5 CASSYSGQANQPQHF TGTGCCAGCAGTTACTCGGGACAGGCAAATCAGCCCCAGCATTTT
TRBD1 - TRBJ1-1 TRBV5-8 CASSAGQGTNTEAFF TGTGCCAGCAGCGCCGGACAGGGAACCAACACTGAAGCTTTCTTT
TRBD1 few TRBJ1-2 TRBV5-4 CASSNPGGYGYTF TGTGCCAGCAGTAACCCAGGGGGGTATGGCTACACCTTC
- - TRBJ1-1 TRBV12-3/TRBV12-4 CASSLRQRGGAFF TGTGCCAGCAGCCTACGGCAGCGGGGGGGAGCTTTCTTT
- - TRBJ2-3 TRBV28 CASLGAVVITDTQYF TGTGCCAGCCTAGGAGCGGTCGTAATCACAGATACGCAGTATTTT
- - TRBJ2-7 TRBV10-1 CASSVALGGEQYF TGCGCCAGCAGTGTGGCTTTGGGGGGCGAGCAGTACTTC
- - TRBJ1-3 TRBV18 CASSPWQGGENTIYF TGTGCCAGCTCGCCCTGGCAGGGAGGAGAAAACACCATATATTTT
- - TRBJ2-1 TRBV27 CASSLSISGDNEQFF TGTGCCAGCAGTTTATCCATTTCAGGGGACAATGAGCAGTTCTTC
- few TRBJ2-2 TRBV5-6 CASSYVNQGNTGELFF TGTGCCAGCAGCTACGTAAACCAGGGGAACACCGGGGAGCTGTTTTTT
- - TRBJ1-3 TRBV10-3 CAISGFSSTSGNTIYF TGTGCCATCAGTGGATTCAGTTCAACCTCTGGAAACACCATATATTTT
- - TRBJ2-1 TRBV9 CASSVAQGSYNEQFF TGTGCCAGCAGCGTAGCACAGGGATCCTACAATGAGCAGTTCTTC
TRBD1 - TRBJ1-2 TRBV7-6 CASSSEPGTGGWGYTF TGTGCCAGCAGCTCTGAACCCGGGACAGGGGGCTGGGGCTACACCTTC
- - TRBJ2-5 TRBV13 CASSPTGLQETQYF TGTGCCAGCAGCCCTACAGGTTTACAAGAGACCCAGTACTTC
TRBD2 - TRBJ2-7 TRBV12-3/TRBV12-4 CASSFGTTREQYF TGTGCCAGCAGTTTCGGGACTACCCGCGAGCAGTACTTC
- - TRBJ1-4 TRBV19 CASSSRTLGTNEKLFF TGTGCCAGTAGTTCAAGGACTCTGGGAACTAATGAAAAACTGTTTTTT
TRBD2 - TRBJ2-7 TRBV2 CASSTGLAGGEQYF TGTGCCAGCAGCACGGGACTAGCGGGAGGCGAGCAGTACTTC
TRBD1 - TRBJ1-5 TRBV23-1 CASSHHPRDRGNQPQHF TGCGCCAGCAGTCACCACCCGAGGGACAGGGGCAATCAGCCCCAGCATTTT
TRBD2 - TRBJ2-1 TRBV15 CATSRYRTSGGAGRTNEQFF TGTGCCACCAGCAGATATCGGACTAGCGGGGGAGCCGGCCGGACCAATGAGCAGTTCTTC
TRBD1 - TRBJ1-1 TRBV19 CASSMVQGTEAFF TGTGCCAGTAGTATGGTACAGGGGACTGAAGCTTTCTTT
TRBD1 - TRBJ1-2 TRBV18 CASSPQSTGNYGYTF TGTGCCAGCTCACCTCAATCGACAGGGAACTATGGCTACACCTTC
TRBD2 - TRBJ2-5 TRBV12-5 CASGSFLAGAGQTQYF TGTGCTAGTGGTTCATTTCTAGCGGGAGCCGGACAGACCCAGTACTTC
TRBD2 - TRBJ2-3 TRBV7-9 CASSGLAGGSTDTQYF TGTGCCAGCAGCGGACTAGCGGGAGGGAGCACAGATACGCAGTATTTT
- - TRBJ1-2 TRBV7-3 CASSLDGGNYGYTF TGTGCCAGCAGCTTGGACGGCGGGAACTATGGCTACACCTTC
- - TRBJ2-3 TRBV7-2 CASSLVSGKLADTQYF TGTGCCAGCAGCTTAGTTTCGGGTAAACTGGCAGATACGCAGTATTTT
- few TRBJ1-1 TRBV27 CASSRPGTEAFF TGTGCCAGCAGTCGACCAGGGACTGAAGCTTTCTTT
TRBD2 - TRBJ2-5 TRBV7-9 CASSTTIARTSGFSRTQYF TGTGCCAGCAGCACCACCATAGCCCGGACTAGCGGGTTCTCAAGGACCCAGTACTTC
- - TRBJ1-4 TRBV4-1 CASSQALRRGLSEKLFF TGCGCCAGCAGCCAAGCCCTCCGCAGGGGTTTAAGTGAAAAACTGTTTTTT
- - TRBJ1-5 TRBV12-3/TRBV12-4 CASSPGGSQPQHF TGTGCCAGCAGCCCTGGGGGGAGTCAGCCCCAGCATTTT
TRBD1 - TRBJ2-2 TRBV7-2 CASSLRGQGLPGELFF TGTGCCAGCAGCTTAAGGGGACAGGGGCTTCCCGGGGAGCTGTTTTTT
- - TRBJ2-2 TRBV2 CASSGGSRELFF TGTGCCAGCAGTGGAGGCAGTAGGGAGCTGTTTTTT
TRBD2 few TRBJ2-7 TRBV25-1 CASSEFGLAEGYEQYF TGTGCCAGCAGTGAATTCGGACTAGCGGAAGGCTACGAGCAGTACTTC
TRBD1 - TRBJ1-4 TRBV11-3 CASSPGGQGDEKLFF TGTGCCAGCAGCCCAGGGGGGCAGGGGGATGAAAAACTGTTTTTT
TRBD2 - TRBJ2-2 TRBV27 CASRPSGSSTGELFF TGTGCCAGCCGTCCTAGCGGGAGTAGCACCGGGGAGCTGTTTTTT
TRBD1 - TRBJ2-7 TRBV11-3 CASSSRQGAYEQYF TGTGCCAGCAGTTCAAGGCAGGGGGCGTACGAGCAGTACTTC
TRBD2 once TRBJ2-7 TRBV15 CATSITGTSGRGLDEQYF TGTGCCACCAGCATAACCGGGACTAGCGGGAGAGGTTTGGACGAGCAGTACTTC
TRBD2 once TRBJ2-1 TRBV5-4 CASSPLGTSGNEQFF TGTGCCAGCAGCCCACTTGGGACTAGCGGAAATGAGCAGTTCTTC
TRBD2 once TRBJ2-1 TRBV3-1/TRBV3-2 CASSQRLAGPWNEQFF TGTGCCAGCAGCCAAAGACTAGCGGGACCTTGGAATGAGCAGTTCTTC
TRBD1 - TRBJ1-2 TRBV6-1 CASSEVGTGAIRGYTF TGTGCCAGCAGTGAAGTGGGGACAGGGGCGATCCGGGGCTACACCTTC
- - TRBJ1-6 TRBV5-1 CASKPGQSSYNSPLHF TGCGCCAGCAAACCGGGACAAAGCTCCTATAATTCACCCCTCCACTTT
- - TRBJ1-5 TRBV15 CATSRPRAPGSNQPQHF TGTGCCACCAGCAGACCCCGGGCCCCGGGAAGCAATCAGCCCCAGCATTTT
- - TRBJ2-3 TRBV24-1 CATSDPTGNPTDTQYF TGTGCCACCAGTGACCCCACAGGGAATCCCACAGATACGCAGTATTTT
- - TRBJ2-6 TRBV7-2 CASSLAPNSGANVLTF TGTGCCAGCAGCTTAGCCCCAAACTCTGGGGCCAACGTCCTGACTTTC
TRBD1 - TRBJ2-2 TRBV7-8 CASSIRDRGYTGELFF TGTGCCAGCAGCATCCGGGACAGGGGCTACACCGGGGAGCTGTTTTTT
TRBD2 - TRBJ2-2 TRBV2 CANKLAGATGELFF TGTGCCAATAAGCTAGCGGGAGCTACCGGGGAGCTGTTTTTT
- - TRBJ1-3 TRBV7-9 CASSPSPTGSGNTIYF TGTGCCAGCAGCCCGTCCCCCACAGGCTCTGGAAACACCATATATTTT
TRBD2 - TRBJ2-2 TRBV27 CASSPTSGGNTGELFF TGTGCCAGCAGTCCGACTAGCGGGGGGAACACCGGGGAGCTGTTTTTT
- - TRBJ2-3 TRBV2 CASNRDRTTDTQYF TGTGCCAGCAACCGCGACAGGACCACAGATACGCAGTATTTT
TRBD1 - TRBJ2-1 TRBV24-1 CATSPGTGGYNEQFF TGTGCCACCTCCCCCGGGACAGGGGGCTACAATGAGCAGTTCTTC
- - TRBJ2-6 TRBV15 CATSISGANVLTF TGTGCCACCAGCATATCTGGGGCCAACGTCCTGACTTTC
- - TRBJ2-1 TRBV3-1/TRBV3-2 CASSQEEGDEQFF TGTGCCAGCAGCCAAGAAGAGGGCGATGAGCAGTTCTTC
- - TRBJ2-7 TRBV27 CASGWTIAPYEQYF TGTGCCAGCGGATGGACTATAGCCCCCTACGAGCAGTACTTC
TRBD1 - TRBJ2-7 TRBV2 CASSGDRANSEQYF TGTGCCAGCAGTGGGGACAGGGCAAACTCCGAGCAGTACTTC
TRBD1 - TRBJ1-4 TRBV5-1 CASSLGTGDNEKLFF TGCGCCAGCAGCTTGGGGACAGGAGATAATGAAAAACTGTTTTTT
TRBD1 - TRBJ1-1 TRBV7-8 CASSLALGPGGLAEAFF TGTGCCAGCAGCTTAGCCCTCGGACCAGGGGGCCTCGCTGAAGCTTTCTTT
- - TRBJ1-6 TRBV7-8 CASSFRTGLYNSPLHF TGTGCCAGCAGCTTCCGAACAGGGCTTTATAATTCACCCCTCCACTTT
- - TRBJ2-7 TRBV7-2 CASSFSGGTYEQYF TGTGCCAGCAGCTTTTCCGGGGGTACCTACGAGCAGTACTTC
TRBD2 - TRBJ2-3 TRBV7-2 CASRDQLAGGDTQYF TGTGCCAGCAGAGATCAACTAGCGGGTGGGGATACGCAGTATTTT